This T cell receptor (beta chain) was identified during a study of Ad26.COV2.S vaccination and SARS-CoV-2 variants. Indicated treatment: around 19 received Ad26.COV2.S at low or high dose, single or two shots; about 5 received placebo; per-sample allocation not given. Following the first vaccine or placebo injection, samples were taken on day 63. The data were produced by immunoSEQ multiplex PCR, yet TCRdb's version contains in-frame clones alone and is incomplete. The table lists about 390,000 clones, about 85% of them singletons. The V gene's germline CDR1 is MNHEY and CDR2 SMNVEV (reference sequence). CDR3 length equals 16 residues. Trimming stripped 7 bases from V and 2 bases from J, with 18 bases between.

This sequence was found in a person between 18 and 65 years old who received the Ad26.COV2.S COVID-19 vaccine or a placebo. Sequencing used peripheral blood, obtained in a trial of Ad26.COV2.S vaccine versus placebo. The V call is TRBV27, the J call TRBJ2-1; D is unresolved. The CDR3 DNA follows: TGTGCCAGCACCCTCGACCCAGTCGGAGCCTACAATGAGCAGTTCTTC. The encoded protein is CASTLDPVGAYNEQFF.